The 19 T cell receptor beta chains listed next were all sequenced from one sample in a study of blood T cell repertoires in COVID-19. The method was immunoSEQ multiplex PCR; TCRdb's version includes in-frame clones alone and lacks a portion of them. This table has 190,000 or so clones, 89% appearing once. Sequencing was performed on peripheral blood. The receptors originated from a middle-aged man with acute or convalescent COVID-19.

The chain is built from TRBV3-1 (or the pseudogene TRBV3-2) and TRBJ2-1, with 7 bases aligning to TRBD2. This CDR3 comprises 15 residues. With 0 bases clipped from V and 8 bases from J, the junction kept 7 bases outside the gene matches. Germline V CDR1 and CDR2: LGHDT, YNNKEL (reference sequence). The CDR3 DNA sequence: TGTGCCAGCAGCCAAGAGGGCGGGGGTGGCTATGAGCAGTTCTTC. Protein: CASSQEGGGGYEQFF.

CDR3 in amino acids: CASSLEADLAGTETQYF. CDR3 in DNA: TGTGCCAGCAGCTTAGAGGCAGATCTAGCGGGTACTGAGACCCAGTACTTC. V is TRBV13 and J is TRBJ2-5; 8 nucleotides agree with TRBD2. J lost 5 bases, V lost 1 base, and 12 bases had no gene match. Germline CDR1 reads PRHDT; CDR2 reads FYEKMQ (reference sequence). CDR3 length equals 17 residues.

V gene TRBV9 combines with J gene TRBJ2-7; 9 positions agree with TRBD2. The V and J ends lost 0 bases and 0 bases, in that order; junction bases with no gene match: 7. Germline CDR1 reads SGDLS; CDR2 reads YYNGEE. The CDR3 has 17 amino acids. CDR3 amino acids: CASSVGSGGGASYEQYF. The CDR3 DNA follows: TGTGCCAGCAGCGTAGGTTCCGGCGGGGGGGCCTCCTACGAGCAGTACTTC.

The chain joins TRBV6-5 to TRBJ1-4; possible D gene TRBD1, 6 bases. The CDR3 loop spans 15 amino acids. Per germline, CDR1 MNHEY and CDR2 SVGAGI. The V end was cut by 2 bases, the J end by 3 bases, with 10 bases between. In DNA form, the CDR3 reads TGTGCCAGCAGTTACGAAGGGGGTTCTAATGAAAAACTGTTTTTT. Translating gives CASSYEGGSNEKLFF.

The chain links TRBV27 to TRBJ1-1, with D unresolved. The CDR3 contains 15 residues. The V gene lost 5 bases and the J gene lost 4 bases, with 17 bases spanning the gap. The germline V gene encodes CDR1 MNHEY and CDR2 SMNVEV (reference sequence). CDR3 sequence reads: CASSLAGLPPTEAFF. The CDR3 nucleotides are TGTGCCAGCAGTCTCGCAGGCCTCCCCCCCACTGAAGCTTTCTTT.

In DNA, the CDR3 is TGTGCCAGCAGCTTAGATCGGGGCTCTGGAAACACCATATATTTT. It codes for CASSLDRGSGNTIYF. The chain uses TRBV7-9 and TRBJ1-3; D is uncertain. Germline V CDR1 and CDR2: SEHNR, FQNEAQ (reference sequence). Trimming took off 1 base at V and 0 bases at J, with 7 bases between the two ends. The CDR3 consists of 15 residues. The full variable domain, completed using reference TRBV7-9 and TRBJ1-3, is DTGVSQNPRHKITKRGQNVTFRCDPISEHNRLYWYRQTLGQGPEFLTYFQNEAQLEKSRLLSDRFSAERPKGSFSTLEIQRTEQGDSAMYLCASSLDRGSGNTIYFGEGSWLTVV.

This clone occurred a few times. J is TRBJ2-7 and V is TRBV7-9; TRBD1 matches 9 bases. Per germline, CDR1 SEHNR and CDR2 FQNEAQ (reference sequence). The CDR3 contains 14 residues. V trimming: 4 bases; J trimming: 5 bases; junction bases outside the gene matches: 6. CDR3 DNA: TGTGCCAGCAGCTCCCCGGACAGGGGTGACGAGCAGTACTTC. Translation: CASSSPDRGDEQYF.

This rearrangement joins TRBV18 to TRBJ2-3; TRBD2 matches at 7 bases. CDR1 and CDR2 from the germline V gene are KGHSH and LQKENI. The CDR3 has 15 residues. Trimming removed 3 bases from V and 4 bases from J; junction bases left unmatched: 7. As DNA, the CDR3 is TGTGCCAGCTCACCTGGACTAGATGCGGCAGATACGCAGTATTTT. Translating gives CASSPGLDAADTQYF.

The chain carries TRBV7-9 and TRBJ1-4, with D hard to call. Per the germline V gene, CDR1 is SEHNR and CDR2 is FQNEAQ (reference sequence). This CDR3 is 14 amino acids long. The V end was cut by 5 bases, the J end by 8 bases, with 15 bases between. CDR3 bases: TGTGCCAGCAGCGGCAAGACTGCCCGGGAAAAACTGTTTTTT. This gives the protein CASSGKTAREKLFF.

This chain links TRBV11-2 with TRBJ1-1, with D perhaps matching TRBD1 (5 bases). The CDR3 length is 14 residues. V was pared by 2 bases and J by 6 bases, with 13 bases between. CDR1 and CDR2 from the germline V gene are SGHAT and FQNNGV. The CDR3 reads CASSLTQGLSEAFF. In DNA form, the CDR3 reads TGTGCCAGCAGCTTAACGCAGGGATTATCTGAAGCTTTCTTT.

This clone was seen a single time. The chain is built from TRBV2 and TRBJ1-2; no reliable D call. This CDR3 is built from 12 residues. Germline values: CDR1 SNHLY, CDR2 FYNNEI. V shed 7 bases and J shed 4 bases, with 10 bases lying between them. This CDR3 is CASNYASYGYTF. The DNA of the CDR3 is TGTGCCAGCAATTATGCGTCCTATGGCTACACCTTC.

The chain has TRBV15 and TRBJ1-1; D remains unclear. The V end was cut by 6 bases, the J end by 1 base, with 9 bases between. Germline loops: CDR1 LNHNV, CDR2 YYDKDF (reference sequence). This CDR3 contains 13 residues. The CDR3 DNA is TGTGCCACCAGGGTGGGCAGGAACACTGAAGCTTTCTTT. This translates into CATRVGRNTEAFF.

V and J are TRBV28 and TRBJ1-4; 8 bases are shared with TRBD1. This CDR3 is built from 15 residues. Germline CDR1 MDHEN, CDR2 SYDVKM. V dropped 5 bases and J dropped 6; count of bases not matched to a gene: 8. The CDR3 region is CASSPRQGIDEKLFF. DNA for the CDR3: TGTGCCAGCAGTCCCCGACAGGGGATAGATGAAAAACTGTTTTTT.

The CDR3 protein is CASSQRQGWGRDTQYF. CDR3 in DNA: TGCGCCAGCAGTCAAAGACAGGGGTGGGGGAGAGATACGCAGTATTTT. The chain uses TRBV5-1 and TRBJ2-3, with TRBD1 matching 8 bases. Trimming at V came to 5 bases and at J to 5 bases, leaving 13 bases not matched to a gene. This CDR3 region has 16 residues. CDR1 SGHRS and CDR2 YFSETQ come from the germline V gene.

This chain uses TRBV5-4 with TRBJ2-7, with unresolved D. The CDR3 has 16 amino acids. V lost 3 bases and J 2 bases, leaving 18 bases between the germline ends. Per germline, CDR1 SGHNT and CDR2 YYREEE (reference sequence). Here the CDR3 reads CASSSGRVQPTYEQYF. The CDR3 DNA reads as TGTGCCAGCAGCTCCGGCCGGGTGCAACCCACCTACGAGCAGTACTTC.

The V gene is TRBV14, the J gene TRBJ1-1, with D possibly matching TRBD1 (5 bases). Deletions cut 2 bases from V and 8 bases from J, with 12 bases between. Germline assignment: CDR1 SGHDN and CDR2 FVKESK. There are 13 residues in the CDR3. The chain's CDR3 is CASSQWTSPEAFF. For the CDR3, the DNA is TGTGCCAGCAGCCAATGGACATCGCCCGAAGCTTTCTTT.

The V and J genes are TRBV4-1 and TRBJ2-7; 9 bases agree with TRBD2. CDR1 is MGHRA and CDR2 is YSYEKL in the germline V gene. Germline trimming cut 6 bases from V and 6 bases from J; bases unmatched to any gene: 3. The CDR3 spans 12 residues. CDR3 DNA: TGCGCCAGCAGGGGACTAGCTGGCGAGCAGTACTTC. It specifies CASRGLAGEQYF.

This sequence joins TRBV11-2 and TRBJ2-1, with 16 bases that match TRBD2. The V gene's germline CDR1 is SGHAT and CDR2 FQNNGV. The CDR3 is 19 residues long. Trimming removed 4 bases from V and 5 bases from J; junction bases left unmatched: 11. The CDR3 nucleotides read TGTGCCAGCAGCTCGCTCTTGGGACTAGCGGGGGGGCAGGACAATGAGCAGTTCTTC. This gives the protein CASSSLLGLAGGQDNEQFF. Complete variable domain (other parts from reference TRBV11-2 and TRBJ2-1): EAGVAQSPRYKIIEKRQSVAFWCNPISGHATLYWYQQILGQGPKLLIQFQNNGVVDDSQLPKDRFSAERLKGVDSTLKIQPAKLEDSAVYLCASSSLLGLAGGQDNEQFFGPGTRLTVL.

This chain connects TRBV11-2 to TRBJ1-6; D remains ambiguous. The CDR3 runs to 16 residues. The germline CDR1 and CDR2 sequences are SGHAT and FQNNGV. V lost 0 bases to trimming and J lost 7 bases, with 13 bases between them. The CDR3 reads CASSLDRVGHNSPLHF. In DNA form, the CDR3 reads TGTGCCAGCAGCTTAGATCGGGTGGGTCACAATTCACCCCTCCACTTT.